The 27 T cell receptor beta chains presented below share a single source sample, sequenced in a study of CD8+CD57+ T cells in acquired aplastic anemia. Patients included in sequencing had previously demonstrated CD8+CD57+ cell expansion by flow cytometry. The template for TCR beta VDJ and CDR3 sequence profiling was genomic DNA. TCRdb recomputed calls from the reads with MiXCR, one row per CDR3 protein. The sample holds just over 450,000 distinct CDR3 sequences, about a third seen once. Sequencing was done on a sample of sorted CD4+, CD8+, or CD8+CD57+ T cells (not recorded which) from PBMCs. The receptor source for this set is a human donor with aplastic anemia.

Concerning this clonotype itself: The junction departs from germline at one end; a sequencing error may be responsible. This chain uses TRBV10-3 with TRBJ2-7, with a possible D match to TRBD1 (7 bases). The germline V gene has CDR1 ENHRY and CDR2 SYGVKD. This CDR3 has 17 amino acids. As DNA, the CDR3 is TGTGCCAGCAGTTACTCGAACGGGCAGGGGGGCTCCTACGAGCAGTACTTC. Residues: CASSYSNGQGGSYEQYF.

The chain employs TRBV5-6 and TRBJ2-7; 10 bases align to TRBD2. CDR1 SGHDT and CDR2 YYEEEE come from the germline V gene. This CDR3 contains 14 residues. With 2 bases clipped from V and 7 bases from J, the junction kept 6 bases outside the gene matches. The CDR3 DNA sequence: TGTGCCAGCAGCTTAGCGGGGGGGCTCGAGGAGCAGTACTTC. It specifies CASSLAGGLEEQYF. Based on the CDR3 plus reference TRBV5-6 and TRBJ2-7, the full variable domain is DAGVTQSPTHLIKTRGQQVTLRCSPKSGHDTVSWYQQALGQGPQFIFQYYEEEERQRGNFPDRFSGHQFPNYSSELNVNALLLGDSALYLCASSLAGGLEEQYFGPGTRLTVT.

The V and J genes are TRBV24-1 and TRBJ2-1; TRBD2 matches at 7 bases. Germline-derived CDR1 and CDR2 are KGHDR and SFDVKD. The junction had 16 bases not matched to a gene; V was cut back by 11 bases and J by 1 base. This CDR3 has 17 amino acids. CDR3 residues: CASSPWYREGSYNEQFF. The CDR3 nucleotides are TGTGCCAGCAGCCCTTGGTATAGGGAGGGGTCCTACAATGAGCAGTTCTTC.

This clonotype was observed many times. The genes are TRBV25-1 and TRBJ2-7; no firm D call. The CDR3 covers 14 residues. Germline V gene sequence: CDR1 MGHDK, CDR2 SYGVNS. The V and J ends lost 5 bases and 4 bases respectively, with 15 bases between them. The CDR3 DNA reads TGTGCCAGCAGTCGCCCGCGTGAGAAGTACGAGCAGTACTTC. Encoded protein: CASSRPREKYEQYF.

This clonotype has more than one count but fewer than ten. CDR3 amino acids: CASSGMSGGASVYEQYF. The CDR3 region has the DNA TGTGCCAGCAGTGGTATGTCGGGAGGTGCTTCTGTCTACGAGCAGTACTTC. V is TRBV2 and J is TRBJ2-7; TRBD2 matches 7 bases. CDR1 SNHLY and CDR2 FYNNEI come from the germline V gene. The CDR3 has 17 amino acids. The J segment lost 3 bases and the V segment lost 4 bases, leaving 15 bases of the junction unmatched.

The rearrangement links TRBV29-1 to TRBJ2-7, with D perhaps TRBD1 (5 bases). V was pared by 6 bases and J by 3 bases, with 9 bases between. This CDR3 is 11 amino acids long. Germline CDR1 and CDR2: SQVTM and ANQGSEA. Here the CDR3 reads CSVGVYYEQYF. CDR3 DNA sequence: TGCAGCGTAGGGGTATACTACGAGCAGTACTTC.

Regarding this clonotype: Without the conserved terminal phenylalanine or tryptophan, this CDR3 likely stems from a read error. It is unclear where the CDR3 begins or ends on the DNA, so no DNA is shown, and the CDR3 is as TCRdb lists it. The J gene is TRBJ1-1, the V gene TRBV29-1; TRBD1, the table's D call, was not compared with the DNA. The V gene's germline CDR1 is SQVTM and CDR2 ANQGSEA. The CDR3 has 11 residues if both end residues are counted. CDR3 in amino acids: CSVDTGQGIFY.

In its sample, this clonotype was seen a few times. This chain joins TRBV25-1 and TRBJ1-2; D unclear. The CDR3 has 13 residues. V was shortened by 6 bases and J by 4 bases, with 12 bases between the two germline ends. The germline V gene has CDR1 MGHDK and CDR2 SYGVNS. As DNA, the CDR3 is TGTGCCAGCAGCTTCACAGAGGGCTATGGCTACACCTTC. It translates to CASSFTEGYGYTF.

This clonotype has ten or more counts. V is TRBV2 and J is TRBJ1-1, with 7 bases fitting TRBD1. From germline, CDR1 is SNHLY and CDR2 FYNNEI. The CDR3 contains 13 residues. V lost 5 bases and J lost 5; bases outside the gene matches: 5. Here the CDR3 DNA reads TGTGCCAGCAGTCAACAGGGGAGAACTGAAGCTTTCTTT. Protein sequence: CASSQQGRTEAFF.

The V call is TRBV7-9, the J call TRBJ1-2; D is uncertain. Germline-derived CDR1 and CDR2 are SEHNR and FQNEAQ (reference sequence). V lost 5 bases, J lost 5 bases, and 12 bases lay in between. The CDR3 is 13 amino acids. In DNA, the CDR3 is TGTGCCAGCAGCGCGGATCTGGTATATGGCTACACCTTC. The encoded protein is CASSADLVYGYTF.

This chain uses TRBV5-1 with TRBJ2-7, with 14 nucleotides matching TRBD2. This CDR3 is 16 amino acids long. V lost 3 bases, J lost 2 bases, and 4 bases stayed unmatched. CDR1 SGHRS and CDR2 YFSETQ come from the germline V gene. This chain's CDR3 is CASSSGLAGATYEQYF. The CDR3, as DNA: TGCGCCAGCAGCTCGGGACTAGCGGGAGCTACCTACGAGCAGTACTTC. The full variable domain, in which reference TRBV5-1 and TRBJ2-7 provide the parts outside the CDR3, is KAGVTQTPRYLIKTRGQQVTLSCSPISGHRSVSWYQQTPGQGLQFLFEYFSETQRNKGNFPGRFSGRQFSNSRSEMNVSTLELGDSALYLCASSSGLAGATYEQYFGPGTRLTVT.

This clonotype occurred many times. This chain links TRBV9 with TRBJ1-6; tentative D call: TRBD1 (5 bases). The CDR3 extends over 13 amino acids. Germline CDR1 and CDR2: SGDLS and YYNGEE. V shed 0 bases and J shed 10 bases, with 8 bases lying between them. The CDR3 DNA reads as TGTGCCAGCAGCGTAGAGAGGGGATCACCCCTCCACTTT. Translating gives CASSVERGSPLHF. The complete variable domain, with remaining parts taken from reference TRBV9 and TRBJ1-6, reads DSGVTQTPKHLITATGQRVTLRCSPRSGDLSVYWYQQSLDQGLQFLIQYYNGEERAKGNILERFSAQQFPDLHSELNLSSLELGDSALYFCASSVERGSPLHFGNGTRLTVT.

At least ten counts were recorded for this clonotype. The CDR3, as DNA: TGCAGCGTTGCATGGGGATCTAGCATGAACACTGAAGCTTTCTTT. Protein product: CSVAWGSSMNTEAFF. The V call is TRBV29-1, the J call TRBJ1-1, with D unclear. Germline assignment: CDR1 SQVTM and CDR2 ANQGSEA. The CDR3 covers 15 residues. Trimming cost V 4 bases and J 0 bases, with 15 bases left between them.

This clonotype was recorded at least ten times. This chain uses TRBV9 with TRBJ1-6; 9 positions agree with TRBD1. CDR1 SGDLS and CDR2 YYNGEE come from the germline V gene. CDR3 length equals 18 residues. With 5 bases clipped from V and 5 bases from J, the junction kept 14 bases outside the gene matches. In DNA form, the CDR3 reads TGTGCCAGCAGTGAAACCGGGACAGGGCACTTAGATAATTCACCCCTCCACTTT. Translated: CASSETGTGHLDNSPLHF.

This clonotype has only a few counts. V gene TRBV10-2 combines with J gene TRBJ2-7; TRBD1 agrees at 7 bases. V dropped 8 bases and J dropped 4; count of bases not matched to a gene: 17. Looked up from germline, CDR1 is WSHSY and CDR2 is SAAADI. This CDR3 contains 16 residues. The CDR3 here is CASLSLDRKRGYEQYF. Written as DNA, the CDR3 is TGCGCCAGCCTCTCCCTGGACAGGAAGAGAGGATACGAGCAGTACTTC.

The V and J genes are TRBV29-1 and TRBJ2-3, with 8 bases that match TRBD2. With V trimmed by 7 bases and J by 2 bases, 5 bases remained unmatched. Germline V gene lookup returns CDR1 SQVTM and CDR2 ANQGSEA. The length of the CDR3 is 13 residues. The CDR3 loop reads CSGRGAITDTQYF. DNA of the CDR3: TGCAGCGGGCGGGGGGCCATCACAGATACGCAGTATTTT.

This chain connects TRBV5-8 to TRBJ2-7; D not certain. The CDR3 is made up of 15 amino acids. Per the germline V gene, CDR1 is SGHTS and CDR2 is YDEGEE. V shed 0 bases and J shed 1 base, with 11 bases lying between them. The CDR3 reads CASSLDPANSYEQYF. For the CDR3, the DNA is TGTGCCAGCAGCTTGGATCCCGCCAATTCCTACGAGCAGTACTTC.

The rearrangement links TRBV30 to TRBJ1-3, with a tentative D call TRBD1 (6 bases). The germline gives CDR1 GTSNPN, CDR2 SVGIG (reference sequence). This CDR3 has 16 amino acids. Trimming pared 3 bases from V and 1 base from J, leaving 16 bases between. CDR3 amino acids: CAWSTAGHSSGNTIYF. In DNA form, the CDR3 reads TGTGCCTGGAGCACCGCGGGACACTCGTCTGGAAACACCATATATTTT.

The V gene is TRBV10-2, the J gene TRBJ1-1; D not resolved. Germline V gene sequence: CDR1 WSHSY, CDR2 SAAADI. The CDR3 sequence is 13 residues long. The germline V and J ends were trimmed by 5 bases and 8 bases, with 15 bases remaining between them. This CDR3 is CASSLPGSFEAFF. CDR3 coding DNA: TGCGCCAGCAGTCTCCCGGGATCGTTCGAAGCTTTCTTT.

This clonotype showed up many times. The rearrangement links TRBV10-3 to TRBJ2-5; TRBD2 matches 14 bases. Germline V gene sequence: CDR1 ENHRY, CDR2 SYGVKD. With 3 bases clipped from V and 5 bases from J, the junction kept 5 bases outside the gene matches. The CDR3 sequence is 16 residues long. The CDR3 nucleotides read TGTGCCATCAGTGATGGGACTAGCGGGAGTAGGGAGACCCAGTACTTC. Translation gives CAISDGTSGSRETQYF.

This clonotype was picked up a small number of times. The chain recombines TRBV20-1 with TRBJ2-1; TRBD2 agrees at 11 bases. The trim removed 3 bases at V and 7 bases at J, leaving 11 bases unmatched. Germline V CDR1 and CDR2: DFQATT, SNEGSKA (reference sequence). This CDR3 comprises 16 residues. Written as DNA, the CDR3 is TGCAGTGCTAGCCCCAACACTAGCGGGAGAAGGAATGAGCAGTTCTTC. This encodes CSASPNTSGRRNEQFF.

This rearrangement joins TRBV11-2 to TRBJ2-7, with 9 bases lining up with TRBD2. The CDR3 is made up of 16 amino acids. CDR1 is SGHAT, CDR2 FQNNGV, per germline. V lost 5 bases, J lost 6 bases, and 14 bases stayed unmatched. Here the CDR3 reads CASSAAGLAPRTEQYF. CDR3 bases: TGTGCCAGCAGCGCGGCGGGACTAGCTCCGAGGACCGAGCAGTACTTC.

This clonotype was detected ten times or more. The rearrangement links TRBV10-3 to TRBJ2-2; the match to TRBD1 covers 7 bases. J was trimmed by 1 base and V by 7 bases; bases with no gene match: 3. The germline CDR1 and CDR2 sequences are ENHRY and SYGVKD. The CDR3 consists of 14 residues. The CDR3 bases are TGTGCCATCACCGGGACAGAGAACACCGGGGAGCTGTTTTTT. Protein: CAITGTENTGELFF.

The V and J genes are TRBV25-1 and TRBJ1-6; possibly TRBD1 for D (5 bases). Trimming stripped 11 bases from V and 9 bases from J, with 23 bases between. CDR1 and CDR2 from the germline V gene are MGHDK and SYGVNS. This CDR3 spans 15 amino acids. The CDR3 sequence is CAWSDRRGKVSPLHF. The CDR3 DNA is TGTGCCTGGAGTGACCGACGGGGGAAGGTTTCACCCCTCCACTTT.

In regard to this clonotype: This may stem from a read error, because a much larger clone lies one nucleotide away. This chain links TRBV7-9 with TRBJ2-7; the D is unclear. The CDR3 is 14 residues long. The germline CDR1 and CDR2 sequences are SEHNR and FQNEAQ (reference sequence). Trimming stripped 3 bases from V and 3 bases from J, with 12 bases between. The CDR3 nucleotides are TGTGCCAGCAGCTTTACGACCGTATTCTACGAGCAGTACTTC. It translates to CASSFTTVFYEQYF.

Worth noting for this clonotype: Since a much larger clone is just one base distant, this may be a read error. The chain combines TRBV15 with TRBJ1-4; D unresolved. Germline loops: CDR1 LNHNV, CDR2 YYDKDF (reference sequence). CDR3 length equals 13 residues. Trimming left V 5 bases short and J 10 bases short, with 14 bases between. The CDR3 DNA follows: TGTGCCACCAGCGAGACACTGTGGGGAAAACTGTTTTTT. This codes for CATSETLWGKLFF.

The rearrangement links TRBV7-2 to TRBJ1-2; D remains unclear. The CDR3 totals 15 residues. Germline assignment: CDR1 SGHTA and CDR2 FQGNSA. Trimming removed 0 bases at V and 5 bases at J, with 13 bases between. The CDR3 coding sequence is TGTGCCAGCAGCTTAGCGCAGGAAGTTTGGTATGGCTACACCTTC. This codes for CASSLAQEVWYGYTF. The full variable domain, rest sourced from reference TRBV7-2 and TRBJ1-2, is GAGVSQSPSNKVTEKGKDVELRCDPISGHTALYWYRQSLGQGLEFLIYFQGNSAPDKSGLPSDRFSAERTGGSVSTLTIQRTQQEDSAVYLCASSLAQEVWYGYTFGSGTRLTVV.